This T cell receptor (beta chain) was found in a study of blood T cell repertoires in COVID-19. Generated by immunoSEQ multiplex PCR, the TCRdb table keeps only in-frame clones and is missing some. The sample contains about 200,000 clones, approximately 90% of which appear only once. This clone was counted once. The source of this sequence is a man aged 50-59 years with acute or convalescent COVID-19. Material: peripheral blood.

As DNA, the CDR3 is TGTGCCAGCAGCTTAGGGGGACAGGGGGCCATTGGCTACACCTTC. Amino acids: CASSLGGQGAIGYTF. The rearrangement links TRBV7-2 to TRBJ1-2; 12 bases fit TRBD1. Germline V gene lookup returns CDR1 SGHTA and CDR2 FQGNSA. The length of the CDR3 is 15 residues. Trimming at V came to 1 base and at J to 7 bases, leaving 4 bases not matched to a gene.